This T cell receptor beta chain was obtained from a study of blood T cells in healthy people across ages. As concerns this clonotype: Its cognate antigen is unknown. The junction does not match germline at one end; this may be a read error.

The use of a sample-barcoded 5' primer and a J-beta primer mix characterized a second PCR of about 7 to 12 cycles. MiXCR, applied by TCRdb to the 5' RACE reads, yields one record per CDR3 protein. This sample has 1.5 million to 2 million distinct CDR3 sequences, with 28% found just once. Germline values: CDR1 SEHNR, CDR2 FQNEAQ (reference sequence). This CDR3 comprises 15 residues. Study-wide points: Long-lived donors exceeded aged donors in naive CD4+ cells and diversity.

Specimen: blood. The chain has TRBV7-9 and TRBJ2-2; the D call may be TRBD1 or TRBD2 (5 bases each). The clonotype originates from a woman aged 25 to 39 in good health. In nucleotides, the CDR3 is TGTGCCAGCAGCTTATCGACAGTGAACACCGGGAAGCTGTTTTTT. It encodes CASSLSTVNTGKLFF.